The sequence of this T cell receptor (beta chain) was determined in a study of CD8 T cells in Susac syndrome. Whole-study findings and limits: Susac syndrome CD8+ repertoires were clonally expanded, most strongly in CD8+ TEMRA cells.

The CDR3 totals 14 residues. The V and J ends lost 4 bases and 0 bases, in that order; junction bases with no gene match: 2. The germline gives CDR1 LGHDT, CDR2 YNNKEL (reference sequence). With random hexamers, roughly 0.45 to 1 ug RNA was reverse transcribed. MiXCR, run by TCRdb on the immunoSEQ multiplex PCR reads, gives a single entry per CDR3 protein. There are about 120,000 distinct CDR3 sequences in the sample; around 95% occur only once, and 0.21% lies in the top ten. This clonotype came up once. Its antigen remains unidentified. This chain connects TRBV3-1 to TRBJ2-5; TRBD1 matches 7 bases. This TCR was recovered from a human donor with Susac syndrome. The sequencing sample was made of CD8+ T cells from PBMCs. The chain's CDR3 is CASSPGQDQETQYF. The CDR3 DNA is TGTGCCAGCAGCCCAGGACAGGACCAAGAGACCCAGTACTTC.